Reported below is one T cell receptor beta chain. The data were taken from a study of blood T cell repertoires in COVID-19. Study background: Acute and convalescent COVID-19 samples came from the United States, Italy and Spain. PBMCs, B-cell-depleted T cells, or T cells were the source of the cDNA or gDNA that made up the material.

How the authors handled the data: Quantification of nucleated cells was approximated via reference gene primer amplification. Assay used: immunoSEQ multiplex PCR; TCRdb lists only in-frame clones, some missing. The V and J calls and clone size come from that table; D and trimming were worked out from the DNA. The sample lists roughly 100,000 clones; 84% were seen once. This CDR3 contains 16 residues. The germline gives CDR1 SGDLS, CDR2 YYNGEE. The V and J ends lost 0 bases and 2 bases, in that order; junction bases with no gene match: 5. The receptor's source is a human donor in a cohort sampled during active COVID-19. The chain couples TRBV9 to TRBJ2-7; 10 bases match TRBD2. The sequencing input was peripheral blood. CDR3 nucleotide sequence: TGTGCCAGCAGCGTAGGCGGGCTAGCGGGGGCCTACGAGCAGTACTTC. Its translation: CASSVGGLAGAYEQYF.